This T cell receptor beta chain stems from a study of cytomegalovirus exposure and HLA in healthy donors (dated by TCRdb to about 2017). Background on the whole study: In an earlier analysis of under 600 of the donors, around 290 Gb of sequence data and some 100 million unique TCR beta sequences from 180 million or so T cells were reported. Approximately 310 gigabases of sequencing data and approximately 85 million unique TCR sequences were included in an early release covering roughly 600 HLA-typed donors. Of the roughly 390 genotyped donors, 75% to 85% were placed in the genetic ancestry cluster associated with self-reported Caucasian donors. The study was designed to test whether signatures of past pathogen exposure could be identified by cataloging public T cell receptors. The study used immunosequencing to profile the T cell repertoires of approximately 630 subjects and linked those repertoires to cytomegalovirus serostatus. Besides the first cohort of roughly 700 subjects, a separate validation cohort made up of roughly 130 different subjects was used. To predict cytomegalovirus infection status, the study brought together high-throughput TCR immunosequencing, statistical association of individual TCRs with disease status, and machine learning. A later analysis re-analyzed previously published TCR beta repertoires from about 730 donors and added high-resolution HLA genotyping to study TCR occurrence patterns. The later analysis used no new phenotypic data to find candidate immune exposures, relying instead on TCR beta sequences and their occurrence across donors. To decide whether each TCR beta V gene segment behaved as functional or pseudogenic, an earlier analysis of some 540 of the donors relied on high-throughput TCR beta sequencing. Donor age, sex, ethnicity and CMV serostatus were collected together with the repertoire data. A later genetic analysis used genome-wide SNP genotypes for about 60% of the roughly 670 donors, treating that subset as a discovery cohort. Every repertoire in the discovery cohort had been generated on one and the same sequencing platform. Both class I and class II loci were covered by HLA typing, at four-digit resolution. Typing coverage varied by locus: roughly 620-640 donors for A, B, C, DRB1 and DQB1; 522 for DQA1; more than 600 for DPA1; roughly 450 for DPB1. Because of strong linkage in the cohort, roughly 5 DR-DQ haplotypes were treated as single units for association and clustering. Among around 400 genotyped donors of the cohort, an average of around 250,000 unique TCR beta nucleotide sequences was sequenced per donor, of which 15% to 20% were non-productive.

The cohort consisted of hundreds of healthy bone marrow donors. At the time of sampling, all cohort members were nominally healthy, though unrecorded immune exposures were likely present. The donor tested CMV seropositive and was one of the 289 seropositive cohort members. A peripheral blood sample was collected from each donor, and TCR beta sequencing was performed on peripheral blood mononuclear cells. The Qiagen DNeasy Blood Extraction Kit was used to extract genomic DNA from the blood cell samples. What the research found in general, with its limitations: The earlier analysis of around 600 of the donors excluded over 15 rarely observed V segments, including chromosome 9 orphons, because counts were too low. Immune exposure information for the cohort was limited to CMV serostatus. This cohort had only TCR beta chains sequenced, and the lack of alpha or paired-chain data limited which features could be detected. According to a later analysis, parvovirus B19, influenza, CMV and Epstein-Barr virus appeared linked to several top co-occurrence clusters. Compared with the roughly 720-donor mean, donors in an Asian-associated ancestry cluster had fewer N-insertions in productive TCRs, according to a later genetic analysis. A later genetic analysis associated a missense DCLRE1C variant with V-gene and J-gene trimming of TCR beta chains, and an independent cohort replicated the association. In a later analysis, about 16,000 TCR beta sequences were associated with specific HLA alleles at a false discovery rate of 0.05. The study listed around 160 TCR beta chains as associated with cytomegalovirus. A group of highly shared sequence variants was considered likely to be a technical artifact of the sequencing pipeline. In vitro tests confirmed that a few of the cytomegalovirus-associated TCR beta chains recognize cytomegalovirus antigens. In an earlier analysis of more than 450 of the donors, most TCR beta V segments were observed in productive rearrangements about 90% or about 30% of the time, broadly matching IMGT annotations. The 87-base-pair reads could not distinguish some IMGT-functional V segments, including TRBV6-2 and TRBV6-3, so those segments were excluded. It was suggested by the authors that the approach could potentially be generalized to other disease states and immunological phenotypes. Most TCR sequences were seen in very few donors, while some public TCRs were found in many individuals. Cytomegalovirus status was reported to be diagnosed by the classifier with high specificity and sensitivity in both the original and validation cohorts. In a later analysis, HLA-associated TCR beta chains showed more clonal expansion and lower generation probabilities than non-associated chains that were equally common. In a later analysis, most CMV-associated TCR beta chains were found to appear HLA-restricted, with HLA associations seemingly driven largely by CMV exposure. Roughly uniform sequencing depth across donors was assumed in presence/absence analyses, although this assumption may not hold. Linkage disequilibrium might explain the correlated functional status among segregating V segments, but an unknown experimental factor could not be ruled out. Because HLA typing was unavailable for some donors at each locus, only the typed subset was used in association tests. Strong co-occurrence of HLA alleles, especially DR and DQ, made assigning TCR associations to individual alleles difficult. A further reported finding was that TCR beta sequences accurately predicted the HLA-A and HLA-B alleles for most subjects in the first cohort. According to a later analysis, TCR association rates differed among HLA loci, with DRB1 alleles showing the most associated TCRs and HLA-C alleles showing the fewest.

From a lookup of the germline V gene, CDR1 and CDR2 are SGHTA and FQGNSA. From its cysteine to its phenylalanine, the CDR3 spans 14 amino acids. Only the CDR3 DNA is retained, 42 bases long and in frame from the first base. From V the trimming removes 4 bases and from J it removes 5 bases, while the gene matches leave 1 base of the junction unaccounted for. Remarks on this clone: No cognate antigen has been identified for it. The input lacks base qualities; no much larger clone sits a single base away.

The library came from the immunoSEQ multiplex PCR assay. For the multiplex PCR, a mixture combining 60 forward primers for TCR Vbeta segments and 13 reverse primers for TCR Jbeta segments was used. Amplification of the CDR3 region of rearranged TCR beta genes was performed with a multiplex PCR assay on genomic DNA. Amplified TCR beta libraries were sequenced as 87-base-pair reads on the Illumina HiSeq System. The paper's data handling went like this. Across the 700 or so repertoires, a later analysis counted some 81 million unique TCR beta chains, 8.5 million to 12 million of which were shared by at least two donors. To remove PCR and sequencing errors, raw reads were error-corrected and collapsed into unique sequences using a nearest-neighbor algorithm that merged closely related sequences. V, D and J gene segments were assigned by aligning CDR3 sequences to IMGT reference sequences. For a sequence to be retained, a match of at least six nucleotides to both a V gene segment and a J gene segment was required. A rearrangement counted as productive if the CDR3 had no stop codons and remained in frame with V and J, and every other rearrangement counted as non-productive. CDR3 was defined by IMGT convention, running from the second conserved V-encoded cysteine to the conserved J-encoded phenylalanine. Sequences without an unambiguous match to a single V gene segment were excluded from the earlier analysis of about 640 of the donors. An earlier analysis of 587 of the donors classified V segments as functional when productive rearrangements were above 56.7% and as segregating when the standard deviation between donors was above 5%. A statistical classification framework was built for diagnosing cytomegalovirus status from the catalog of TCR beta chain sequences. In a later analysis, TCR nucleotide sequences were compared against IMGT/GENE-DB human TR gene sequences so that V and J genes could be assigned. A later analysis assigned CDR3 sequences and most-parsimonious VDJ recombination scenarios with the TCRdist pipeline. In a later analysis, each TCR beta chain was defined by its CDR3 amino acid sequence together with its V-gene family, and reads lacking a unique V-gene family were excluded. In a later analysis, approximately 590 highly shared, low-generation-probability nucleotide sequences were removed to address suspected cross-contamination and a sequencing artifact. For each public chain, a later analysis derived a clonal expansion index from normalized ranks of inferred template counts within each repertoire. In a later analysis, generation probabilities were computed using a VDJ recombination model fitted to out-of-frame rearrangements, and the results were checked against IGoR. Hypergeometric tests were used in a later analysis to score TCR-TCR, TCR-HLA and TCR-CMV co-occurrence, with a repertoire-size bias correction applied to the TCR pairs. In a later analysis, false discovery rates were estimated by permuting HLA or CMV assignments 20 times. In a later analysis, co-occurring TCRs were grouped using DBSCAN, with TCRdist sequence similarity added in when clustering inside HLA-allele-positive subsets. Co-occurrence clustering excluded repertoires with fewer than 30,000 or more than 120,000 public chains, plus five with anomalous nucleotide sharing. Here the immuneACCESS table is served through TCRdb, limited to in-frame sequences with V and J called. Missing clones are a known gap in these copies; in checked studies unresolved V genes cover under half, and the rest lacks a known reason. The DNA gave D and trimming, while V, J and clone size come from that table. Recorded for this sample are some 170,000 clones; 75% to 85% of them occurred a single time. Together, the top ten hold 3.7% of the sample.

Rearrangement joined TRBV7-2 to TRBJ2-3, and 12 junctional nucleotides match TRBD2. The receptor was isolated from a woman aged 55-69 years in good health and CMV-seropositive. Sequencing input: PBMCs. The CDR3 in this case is CASSWGLAGDTQYF. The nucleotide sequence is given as TGTGCCAGCAGCTGGGGACTAGCGGGAGATACGCAGTATTTT.